This T cell receptor (beta chain) was observed in a study of cytomegalovirus exposure and HLA in healthy donors. Per germline, CDR1 SGHDN and CDR2 FVKESK. The CDR3 extends over 20 amino acids. V was shortened by 0 bases and J by 0 bases, with 21 bases between the two germline ends. The study's findings and limits: Reportedly, a later analysis found an Asian-associated ancestry cluster had fewer N-insertions than the roughly 700-donor mean. At a 0.05 false discovery rate, a later analysis found some 17,000 TCR beta sequences to be associated with HLA alleles.

PCR was performed using 60 Vbeta and 13 Jbeta primers. Clones were read by immunoSEQ multiplex PCR, and TCRdb kept only the in-frame ones, dropping some. The sample has roughly 120,000 clones; about three quarters are singletons. This clone was picked up one time. Its specificity is not known. The source material was PBMCs. The V call is TRBV14, the J call TRBJ1-5, with a possible D match to TRBD1 (6 bases). The TCR sequence derives from a man aged 50-60 years in good health and CMV-seronegative. CDR3 in amino acids: CASSQEHREARNYSNQPQHF. Here the CDR3 DNA reads TGTGCCAGCAGCCAAGAACACAGGGAAGCGAGAAACTATAGCAATCAGCCCCAGCATTTT.